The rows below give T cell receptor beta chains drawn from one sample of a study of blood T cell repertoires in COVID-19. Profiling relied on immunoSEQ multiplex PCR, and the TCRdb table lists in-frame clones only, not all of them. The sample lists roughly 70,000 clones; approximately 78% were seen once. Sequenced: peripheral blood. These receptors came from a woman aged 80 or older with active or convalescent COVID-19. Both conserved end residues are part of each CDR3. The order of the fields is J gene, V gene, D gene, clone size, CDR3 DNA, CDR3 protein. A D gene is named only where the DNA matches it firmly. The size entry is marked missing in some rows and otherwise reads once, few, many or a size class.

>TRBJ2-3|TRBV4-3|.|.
TGCGCCAGCAGTTCACTAGCAGGGCCCACAGATACGCAGTATTTT
CASSSLAGPTDTQYF
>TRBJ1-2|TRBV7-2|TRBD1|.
TGTGCCAGCAGCCAGACCGGGACAGAAATCTACACCTTC
CASSQTGTEIYTF
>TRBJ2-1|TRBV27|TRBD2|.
TGTGCCAGCAGTTCCCCGTATAGCGGGGGGGTCTACAATGAGCAGTTCTTC
CASSSPYSGGVYNEQFF
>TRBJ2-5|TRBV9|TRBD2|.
TGTGCCAGCAGCGCGACTAGCGGGGGGGCCAGGGGCCAAGAGACCCAGTACTTC
CASSATSGGARGQETQYF
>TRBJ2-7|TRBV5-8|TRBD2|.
TGTGCCAGCAGCATCCAAGCGGGGGGAAACTCCTACGAGCAGTACTTC
CASSIQAGGNSYEQYF
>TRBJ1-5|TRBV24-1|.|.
TGTGCCACCAGTGATACCCCTTACTTTACAGGGTCGGGGGGGGACCAGCCCCAGCATTTT
CATSDTPYFTGSGGDQPQHF
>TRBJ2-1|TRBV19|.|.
TGTGCCAGTAGTACGGGCCCTCCCGGGGGTGAATACAATGAGCAGTTCTTC
CASSTGPPGGEYNEQFF
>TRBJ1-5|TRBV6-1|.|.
TGTGCCAGCAGTGAAGGGGCAGGGAGGGGTCAGCCCCAGCATTTT
CASSEGAGRGQPQHF
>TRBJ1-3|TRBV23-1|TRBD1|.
TGCGCCAGCAGTCAATTCAAGGGGGCAGGTGGAAACACCATATATTTT
CASSQFKGAGGNTIYF
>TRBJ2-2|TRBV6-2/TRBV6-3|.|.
TGTGCCAGCAGTTACTCGGGCAGGGGAAACACCGGGGAGCTGTTTTTT
CASSYSGRGNTGELFF
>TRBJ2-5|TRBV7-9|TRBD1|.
TGTGCCAGCAGCCTTCGACAGGGAGAGACCCAGTACTTC
CASSLRQGETQYF
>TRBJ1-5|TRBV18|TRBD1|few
TGTGCCAGCTCACCAGACAGGGTAATTGCCAATCAGCCCCAGCATTTT
CASSPDRVIANQPQHF
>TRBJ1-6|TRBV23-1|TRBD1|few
TGCGCCAGCAGTCCCCCGGGACAGGGGACCTTCTCATCTTCACCCCTCCACTTT
CASSPPGQGTFSSSPLHF
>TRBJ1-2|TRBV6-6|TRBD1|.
TGTGCCAGCAGGCCAGGGACAGGGGGGGACTATGGCTACACCTTC
CASRPGTGGDYGYTF
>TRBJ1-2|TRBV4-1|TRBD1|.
TGCGCCAGCAGCCTAGACAGGGCTGACAACTATGGCTACACCTTC
CASSLDRADNYGYTF
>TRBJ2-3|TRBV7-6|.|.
TGTGCCAGCAGCCAAAGGAGTACCTCGACCACAGATACGCAGTATTTT
CASSQRSTSTTDTQYF
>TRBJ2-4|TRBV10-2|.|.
TGCGCCACTCTGTCGGGACACCTTAGGGACATTCAGTACTTC
CATLSGHLRDIQYF
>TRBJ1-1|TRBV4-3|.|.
TGCGCCAGCAGCCAACAGGGTATGAACACTGAAGCTTTCTTT
CASSQQGMNTEAFF
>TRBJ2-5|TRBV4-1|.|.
TGCGCCAGCAGCCAAGATATGGCCCTAGCACAGACCCAGTACTTC
CASSQDMALAQTQYF
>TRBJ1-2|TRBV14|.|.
TGTGCCAGCAGCCGGAGTGGGCAGGGGTATGGCTACACCTTC
CASSRSGQGYGYTF
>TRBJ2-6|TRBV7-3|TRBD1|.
TGTGCCAGCAGCACGACAGGGGAAGGTGGGGCCAACGTCCTGACTTTC
CASSTTGEGGANVLTF
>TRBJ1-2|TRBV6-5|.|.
TGTGCCAGCATTATCCCGCAGGGCTCCTATGGCTACACCTTC
CASIIPQGSYGYTF